This T cell receptor beta chain appears in the sequencing data of a study of siplizumab effects on memory and regulatory T cells. Germline V gene lookup returns CDR1 SGHTA and CDR2 FQGTGA. Trimming took off 2 bases at V and 5 bases at J, with 6 bases between the two ends. The length of the CDR3 is 13 residues. This clone was seen a handful of times. The method was immunoSEQ multiplex PCR; TCRdb's version includes in-frame clones alone and lacks a portion of them. The sample has some 100,000 clones, about 96% seen once. J is TRBJ1-4 and V is TRBV7-3; the D is unclear. The sequence derives from a human donor in good health. What was sequenced was naive CD4+ T cells sorted from blood. The CDR3 region has the DNA TGTGCCAGCAGCTTAGGGGTGAATGAAAAACTGTTTTTT. This codes for CASSLGVNEKLFF.